Below, 3 T cell receptor beta chains from the same sample are listed, as sequenced in a study of T cells in Graves' hyperthyroidism and ophthalmopathy. Researchers amplified the TCR beta CDR3 regions from RNA transcripts. First-round RT-PCR of the TCR CDR3 relied on the HTBI primer set. TCRdb fed the multiplex PCR reads into MiXCR, producing one record per CDR3 protein. The sample records a few hundred thousand distinct CDR3 sequences, 15% to 20% being singletons. The sample comprised blood. The source of these receptors is a woman aged 40-49 years with Graves' ophthalmopathy.

This clonotype showed up many times. This chain connects TRBV12-3 or TRBV12-4 to TRBJ2-7; D unresolved. This CDR3 is built from 13 residues. The V and J ends lost 2 bases and 3 bases respectively, with 8 bases between them. The CDR3 DNA is TGTGCCAGCAGTTTAAATCTGTACTACGAGCAGTACTTC. Translation gives CASSLNLYYEQYF.

This clonotype was seen only a few times. The chain links TRBV9 to TRBJ2-2; D ambiguous. Germline loops: CDR1 SGDLS, CDR2 YYNGEE. V was pared by 4 bases and J by 0 bases, with 10 bases between. The CDR3 sequence is 15 residues long. Here the CDR3 DNA reads TGTGCCAGCAGCCCCGGAGCAGCGAACACCGGGGAGCTGTTTTTT. Protein: CASSPGAANTGELFF. Full variable domain (outside the CDR3, taken from reference TRBV9 and TRBJ2-2): DSGVTQTPKHLITATGQRVTLRCSPRSGDLSVYWYQQSLDQGLQFLIQYYNGEERAKGNILERFSAQQFPDLHSELNLSSLELGDSALYFCASSPGAANTGELFFGEGSRLTVL.

This clonotype was picked up many times. V gene TRBV28 combines with J gene TRBJ2-7; 10 bases fit TRBD1. The CDR3 loop spans 16 amino acids. With V trimmed by 3 bases and J by 1 base, 6 bases remained unmatched. Germline V gene lookup returns CDR1 MDHEN and CDR2 SYDVKM. CDR3 amino acids: CASSLIGTGVSYEQYF. CDR3 DNA sequence: TGTGCCAGCAGTTTGATTGGGACAGGGGTTTCCTACGAGCAGTACTTC.